These T cell receptor beta chains were read from a single sample in a study of metastatic and nonmetastatic thyroid tumors. Using MiXCR, TCRdb reanalyzed the PCR reads. The table has 30,000 to 40,000 clones, roughly 26% seen once. Sequenced input: blood. All receptors derive from a female donor with papillary thyroid cancer or a benign thyroid nodule (not recorded which). Some clones in this sample may be carry-over from other donors' samples. Both conserved end residues are part of each CDR3. The order of the fields is CDR3 protein, CDR3 DNA, CDR3 length, clone size, J gene, D gene, V gene. The D gene is left open where the match is weak. A clone size is listed for some rows: how often the clone was seen (once, few, many), or a class if it is expanded.

CASTMTSWETQYF	TGTGCCAGCACCATGACTAGCTGGGAGACCCAGTACTTC	13	few	TRBJ2-5	TRBD2	TRBV28
CASSLQGEKLFF	TGTGCCAGCAGCTTACAAGGGGAAAAACTGTTTTTT	12	.	TRBJ1-4	.	TRBV11-2
CSASAPGQGSSPLHF	TGCAGTGCTAGCGCCCCGGGACAGGGGAGCTCACCCCTCCACTTT	15	many	TRBJ1-6	TRBD1	TRBV20-1
CSLRSNNEQSF	TGCAGCTTAAGGAGTAACAATGAGCAGTCCTTC	11	many	TRBJ2-1	.	TRBV29-1
CASSHLVYVGREAGDTQYF	TGTGCCAGCAGCCACTTAGTTTATGTGGGGCGGGAGGCAGGAGATACGCAGTATTTT	19	many	TRBJ2-3	TRBD2	TRBV28
CSACSGQQTYYQYF	TGCAGTGCCTGTTCGGGACAACAGACCTACTATCAGTACTTC	14	.	TRBJ2-7	.	TRBV20-1
CATSRAGGIPNEKLFF	TGTGCCACCAGCAGAGCGGGGGGGATTCCTAATGAAAAACTGTTTTTT	16	many	TRBJ1-4	.	TRBV15
CSAHKGGTYGYTF	TGCAGTGCCCACAAAGGAGGGACCTATGGCTACACCTTC	13	many	TRBJ1-2	.	TRBV20-1
CATSDFRTSGRSLGEQFF	TGTGCCACCAGTGATTTCCGGACGAGCGGGAGGAGCCTAGGGGAGCAGTTCTTC	18	many	TRBJ2-1	TRBD2	TRBV24-1
CIGTDFSYEQYF	TGCATCGGGACAGACTTTTCCTACGAGCAGTACTTC	12	.	TRBJ2-7	TRBD1	TRBV20-1
CASSLVTSGPSTDTQYF	TGTGCCAGCAGCTTAGTGACTAGCGGGCCTAGCACAGATACGCAGTATTTT	17	.	TRBJ2-3	TRBD2	TRBV7-2
CASSPTSGSYEQYF	TGCGCCAGCAGCCCCACTAGCGGCTCCTACGAGCAGTACTTC	14	.	TRBJ2-7	TRBD2	TRBV5-1
CASGRPDPGHGYNQPQHF	TGTGCCAGCGGTAGGCCCGATCCGGGACATGGTTATAATCAGCCCCAGCATTTT	18	few	TRBJ1-5	.	TRBV25-1
CASRISTEPNYGYTF	TGCGCCAGCAGAATTTCAACGGAGCCTAACTATGGCTACACCTTC	15	few	TRBJ1-2	.	TRBV5-1